The 13 T cell receptor beta chains given below trace back to one sample, sequenced in a study of blood T cell repertoires in COVID-19. Measured with immunoSEQ multiplex PCR; TCRdb has only the in-frame clones, and not every one. The sample has around 190,000 clones; roughly 83% are singletons. What was sequenced was PBMCs or T cells enriched from blood (not recorded which). Receptors were obtained from a woman aged 30 to 39 who had recovered from COVID-19.

The rearrangement uses TRBV6-5 and TRBJ1-3; D gene unclear. Per germline, CDR1 MNHEY and CDR2 SVGAGI. V was trimmed by 5 bases and J by 3 bases, leaving 2 bases between them. The CDR3 sequence is 11 residues long. Here the CDR3 reads CASSLGNTIYF. CDR3 coding DNA: TGTGCCAGCAGTCTTGGAAACACCATATATTTT.

The chain joins TRBV11-2 to TRBJ2-5; D unclear. Germline assignment: CDR1 SGHAT and CDR2 FQNNGV. V was clipped by 5 bases and J by 7 bases, with 5 bases between them. The CDR3 runs to 10 residues. The CDR3 DNA reads TGTGCCAGCAGCCTCCGGACCCAGTACTTC. It yields the protein CASSLRTQYF.

The chain joins TRBV10-3 to TRBJ2-6; D not certain. V lost 2 bases and J lost 0, with 14 bases in between. The CDR3 runs 18 residues. The germline V gene encodes CDR1 ENHRY and CDR2 SYGVKD. The CDR3 nucleotides read TGTGCCATCAGTGAGAATTCAGGTGATGGCTCTGGGGCCAACGTCCTGACTTTC. It yields the protein CAISENSGDGSGANVLTF.

This clone was seen once. The chain carries TRBV5-1 and TRBJ1-1; 7 positions match TRBD1. This CDR3 comprises 15 residues. Germline CDR1 is SGHRS and CDR2 is YFSETQ. V dropped 4 bases and J dropped 4; count of bases not matched to a gene: 10. The CDR3, as DNA: TGCGCCAGCAGCACCGGACAGGACCGGGGCACTGAAGCTTTCTTT. Translated: CASSTGQDRGTEAFF.

This clone was detected once. V gene TRBV5-1 combines with J gene TRBJ2-2; 9 nucleotides agree with TRBD2. Looked up from germline, CDR1 is SGHRS and CDR2 is YFSETQ. Trimming removed 2 bases from V and 3 bases from J; junction bases left unmatched: 2. The CDR3 extends over 15 amino acids. Written as DNA, the CDR3 is TGCGCCAGCAGCTTTAGCGGGAGAGACACCGGGGAGCTGTTTTTT. Translating gives CASSFSGRDTGELFF.

This clone was seen a few times. This sequence joins TRBV7-3 and TRBJ2-1; TRBD2 matches at 8 bases. The CDR3 covers 15 residues. V lost 2 bases to trimming and J lost 4 bases; unmatched junction nucleotides: 4. The germline V gene has CDR1 SGHTA and CDR2 FQGTGA. CDR3 nucleotide sequence: TGTGCCAGCAGCTTAGCAGCGGGAGAGTACAATGAGCAGTTCTTC. The encoded protein is CASSLAAGEYNEQFF.

This clone was seen repeatedly, ten times or more. The gene calls are TRBV30 and TRBJ2-7; 10 bases are shared with TRBD2. Germline V gives CDR1 GTSNPN, CDR2 SVGIG (reference sequence). CDR3 length: 15 amino acids. The junction had 5 bases not matched to a gene; V was cut back by 3 bases and J by 0 bases. The CDR3 bases are TGTGCCTGGAGAGGGGGACTAGCGTACTCCTACGAGCAGTACTTC. Encoded protein: CAWRGGLAYSYEQYF.

The chain carries TRBV29-1 and TRBJ1-2, with 7 bases fitting TRBD1. Germline loops: CDR1 SQVTM, CDR2 ANQGSEA. V lost 7 bases to trimming and J lost 0 bases; unmatched junction nucleotides: 8. This CDR3 region has 14 residues. The CDR3 coding sequence is TGCAGCGCTACCCCAGGGGGTTCTAACTATGGCTACACCTTC. Amino acids: CSATPGGSNYGYTF.

This chain connects TRBV6-5 to TRBJ1-6; the D is unclear. This CDR3 has 14 residues. Looked up from germline, CDR1 is MNHEY and CDR2 is SVGAGI. V dropped 6 bases and J dropped 8 bases, with 14 bases sitting between them. The CDR3 here is CASRPLLEDSPLHF. The DNA of the CDR3 is TGTGCCAGCAGACCCCTTTTAGAGGATTCACCCCTCCACTTT.

The chain carries TRBV2 and TRBJ2-1; 10 bases fit TRBD1. Per the germline V gene, CDR1 is SNHLY and CDR2 is FYNNEI. The CDR3 consists of 14 residues. V lost 6 bases and J lost 7; bases outside the gene matches: 6. The CDR3 reads CASREGQGWNEQFF. As DNA, the CDR3 is TGTGCCAGCAGGGAGGGACAGGGGTGGAATGAGCAGTTCTTC.

The chain is built from TRBV6-4 and TRBJ1-1; TRBD1 is a possible D gene (5 bases). Germline V gene lookup returns CDR1 MRHNA and CDR2 SNTAGT. V was trimmed by 0 bases and J by 4 bases, leaving 12 bases between them. CDR3 length: 15 residues. The CDR3 sequence: CASSDSWGEGTEAFF. Written as DNA, the CDR3 is TGTGCCAGCAGTGACTCATGGGGGGAAGGCACTGAAGCTTTCTTT.

The chain carries TRBV7-2 and TRBJ2-7, with D possibly TRBD1 on 5 matching bases. Germline V gene sequence: CDR1 SGHTA, CDR2 FQGNSA. With 5 bases removed from V and 2 bases from J, the gap between germline ends came to 25 bases. This CDR3 is 18 amino acids long. The CDR3 here is CASSPIPPDRLGAYEQYV. The CDR3 DNA reads as TGTGCCAGCAGCCCGATCCCCCCCGACAGATTAGGGGCCTACGAGCAGTACGTC.

Here the CDR3 reads CASSLGTSGRTDTQYF. CDR3 coding DNA: TGTGCCAGCAGCTTAGGGACTAGCGGACGCACAGATACGCAGTATTTT. The chain joins TRBV7-3 to TRBJ2-3; 11 bases fit TRBD2. Germline V gives CDR1 SGHTA, CDR2 FQGTGA. CDR3 length: 16 amino acids. The junction had 2 bases not matched to a gene; V was cut back by 2 bases and J by 1 base.